This entry lists 29 T cell receptor beta chains sequenced from one sample in a study of blood T cell repertoires in COVID-19. Generated by immunoSEQ multiplex PCR, the TCRdb table keeps only in-frame clones and is missing some. Counted here are some 360,000 clones, around 87% occurring once; the ten biggest clones make up approximately 2.5%. The sequenced material came from peripheral blood. The receptors come from a woman aged 60-75 years with COVID-19, enrolled during active disease.

V usage is TRBV19 and J usage is TRBJ2-1; no clear D gene. The V end was cut by 3 bases, the J end by 8 bases, with 11 bases between. The CDR3 totals 13 residues. The germline V gene encodes CDR1 LNHDA and CDR2 SQIVND (reference sequence). For the CDR3, the DNA is TGTGCCAGTAGTATTTCAGTTATCGATGAGCAGTTCTTC. This encodes CASSISVIDEQFF.

This clone was found once. The gene calls are TRBV4-1 and TRBJ2-1, with D possibly matching TRBD2 (6 bases). Trimming pared 4 bases from V and 6 bases from J, leaving 16 bases between. Germline assignment: CDR1 MGHRA and CDR2 YSYEKL. The CDR3 loop spans 15 amino acids. This chain's CDR3 is CASSLFGLTPNEQFF. CDR3 sequence (DNA): TGCGCCAGCAGCCTTTTCGGACTAACTCCCAATGAGCAGTTCTTC.

The chain links TRBV7-3 to TRBJ1-2; 9 bases are shared with TRBD1. Germline trimming cut 7 bases from V and 7 bases from J; bases unmatched to any gene: 10. In germline, CDR1 is SGHTA, CDR2 FQGTGA. The length of the CDR3 is 14 residues. CDR3 coding DNA: TGTGCCAGCACCCCCCCCGGGACAGGGCTTGGCTACACCTTC. It yields the protein CASTPPGTGLGYTF.

V is TRBV5-1 and J is TRBJ2-1, with 16 nucleotides matching TRBD2. V lost 4 bases, J lost 3 bases, and 4 bases stayed unmatched. Germline loops: CDR1 SGHRS, CDR2 YFSETQ. This CDR3 region has 17 residues. This CDR3 reads CASSVGLAGGIYNEQFF. The DNA for the CDR3 is TGCGCCAGCAGCGTGGGACTAGCGGGGGGGATCTACAATGAGCAGTTCTTC.

The chain combines TRBV3-1 (or the pseudogene TRBV3-2) with TRBJ2-3, with TRBD2 matching over 9 bases. The germline gives CDR1 LGHDT, CDR2 YNNKEL (reference sequence). The CDR3 spans 16 residues. V shed 4 bases and J 1 base; nucleotides not matched to a gene: 6. CDR3 sequence (DNA): TGTGCCAGCAGCCGAAGCACTAGCGGGCGCACAGATACGCAGTATTTT. Its translation is CASSRSTSGRTDTQYF.

The chain carries TRBV6-5 and TRBJ1-5, with D perhaps TRBD1 (5 bases). The V and J ends lost 6 bases and 0 bases respectively, with 12 bases between them. The CDR3 length is 15 residues. CDR1 and CDR2 from the germline V gene are MNHEY and SVGAGI. In nucleotides, the CDR3 is TGTGCCAGCAGAAACGGGGGTGATAGCAATCAGCCCCAGCATTTT. This gives the protein CASRNGGDSNQPQHF.

The gene calls are TRBV18 and TRBJ2-2, with 10 bases aligning to TRBD1. Germline-derived CDR1 and CDR2 are KGHSH and LQKENI. V shed 3 bases, J shed 0 bases, and the junction held 4 bases outside the gene matches. The CDR3 is made up of 17 amino acids. In DNA, the CDR3 is TGTGCCAGCTCACCCCTGACAGGGGGCGCGAACACCGGGGAGCTGTTTTTT. Translation gives CASSPLTGGANTGELFF. The full variable domain, its missing parts supplied by reference TRBV18 and TRBJ2-2, is NAGVMQNPRHLVRRRGQEARLRCSPMKGHSHVYWYRQLPEEGLKFMVYLQKENIIDESGMPKERFSAEFPKEGPSILRIQQVVRGDSAAYFCASSPLTGGANTGELFFGEGSRLTVL.

This sequence joins TRBV27 and TRBJ1-6, with TRBD1 as a possible D gene (6 bases). The V end lost 8 bases, the J end lost 9 bases, and 14 bases lay between the germline ends. Germline-derived CDR1 and CDR2 are MNHEY and SMNVEV (reference sequence). This CDR3 has 13 residues. CDR3 bases: TGTGCCAGCGCCAACAGGGAGGGTTCACCCCTCCACTTT. Translated: CASANREGSPLHF.

The V call is TRBV5-1, the J call TRBJ1-4; D is possibly TRBD1 (6 bases). Trimming left V 5 bases short and J 7 bases short, with 18 bases between. Per the germline V gene, CDR1 is SGHRS and CDR2 is YFSETQ. The CDR3 spans 15 residues. The CDR3 here is CASRSSSQGTEKLFF. The CDR3, as DNA: TGCGCCAGCAGATCCTCCTCGCAGGGGACTGAAAAACTGTTTTTT. Full variable domain (outside the CDR3, taken from reference TRBV5-1 and TRBJ1-4): KAGVTQTPRYLIKTRGQQVTLSCSPISGHRSVSWYQQTPGQGLQFLFEYFSETQRNKGNFPGRFSGRQFSNSRSEMNVSTLELGDSALYLCASRSSSQGTEKLFFGSGTQLSVL.

The V call is TRBV7-9, the J call TRBJ1-5, with D possibly being TRBD1 (6 bases). The germline CDR1 and CDR2 sequences are SEHNR and FQNEAQ (reference sequence). Trimming took off 4 bases at V and 4 bases at J, with 17 bases between the two ends. The CDR3 length is 16 residues. The CDR3 region has the DNA TGTGCCAGCAGCTCATGGGACACCGGCCGGAATCAGCCCCAGCATTTT. Residues: CASSSWDTGRNQPQHF.

The chain uses TRBV7-2 and TRBJ2-4; the match to TRBD2 covers 7 bases. Germline loops: CDR1 SGHTA, CDR2 FQGNSA. Trimming removed 3 bases from V and 7 bases from J; junction bases left unmatched: 3. This CDR3 has 13 residues. The CDR3 sequence is CASSLGGDNIQYF. As DNA, the CDR3 is TGTGCCAGCAGCTTGGGAGGGGATAACATTCAGTACTTC.

The genes are TRBV2 and TRBJ2-5, with 10 bases lining up with TRBD1. The CDR3 consists of 15 residues. Germline CDR1 reads SNHLY; CDR2 reads FYNNEI. Germline trimming cut 7 bases from V and 0 bases from J; bases unmatched to any gene: 5. In nucleotides, the CDR3 is TGTGCCAGCACCCGGGACAGGGGAAACCAAGAGACCCAGTACTTC. As protein: CASTRDRGNQETQYF.

The chain links TRBV27 to TRBJ2-7; 10 nucleotides agree with TRBD1. Germline-derived CDR1 and CDR2 are MNHEY and SMNVEV (reference sequence). After removal of 6 bases from V and 6 bases from J, the junction contained 11 bases not matched to a gene. The CDR3 consists of 15 residues. For the CDR3, the DNA is TGTGCCAGCAGAGGAACCGGGACAGGGGAAAGCGAGCAGTACTTC. This encodes CASRGTGTGESEQYF.

The chain carries TRBV5-1 and TRBJ1-1; perhaps TRBD1 as D (5 bases). Trimming took 4 bases from V and 5 from J, leaving 18 bases between them. The germline V gene encodes CDR1 SGHRS and CDR2 YFSETQ. This CDR3 comprises 15 residues. For the CDR3, the DNA is TGCGCCAGCAGCCCACGCCAGGGTAGCGGGACTGAAGCTTTCTTT. Amino acids: CASSPRQGSGTEAFF.

This chain connects TRBV7-9 to TRBJ2-3, with unresolved D. The CDR3 spans 17 residues. Germline CDR1 reads SEHNR; CDR2 reads FQNEAQ (reference sequence). With 4 bases removed from V and 0 bases from J, the gap between germline ends came to 17 bases. This chain's CDR3 is CASSSLDSKPSTDTQYF. CDR3 in DNA: TGTGCCAGCAGCTCCCTAGACTCCAAGCCTAGCACAGATACGCAGTATTTT.

This chain connects TRBV4-1 to TRBJ2-7; 7 bases map to TRBD1. The CDR3 is 16 amino acids. CDR1 and CDR2 from the germline V gene are MGHRA and YSYEKL. The trim removed 1 base at V and 2 bases at J, leaving 8 bases unmatched. The CDR3 bases are TGCGCCAGCAGCCAAGGACAGGGACCCTCCCCCTACGAGCAGTACTTC. Protein sequence: CASSQGQGPSPYEQYF.

The chain employs TRBV5-1 and TRBJ2-2; D perhaps matches TRBD1 (6 bases). V was shortened by 0 bases and J by 2 bases, with 14 bases between the two germline ends. CDR3 length: 17 residues. CDR1 is SGHRS and CDR2 is YFSETQ in the germline V gene. CDR3 residues: CASSLGQDRPNTGELFF. CDR3 sequence (DNA): TGCGCCAGCAGCTTGGGACAAGACAGGCCTAACACCGGGGAGCTGTTTTTT. The full variable domain, its missing parts supplied by reference TRBV5-1 and TRBJ2-2, is KAGVTQTPRYLIKTRGQQVTLSCSPISGHRSVSWYQQTPGQGLQFLFEYFSETQRNKGNFPGRFSGRQFSNSRSEMNVSTLELGDSALYLCASSLGQDRPNTGELFFGEGSRLTVL.

J is TRBJ2-3 and V is TRBV5-1; 10 bases map to TRBD1. The V segment lost 4 bases and the J segment 2 bases; nucleotides outside the gene matches: 7. Looked up from germline, CDR1 is SGHRS and CDR2 is YFSETQ. This CDR3 comprises 16 residues. CDR3 region: CASSSDRGQPTDTQYF. CDR3 DNA sequence: TGCGCCAGCAGCAGTGACAGGGGGCAACCCACAGATACGCAGTATTTT.

The CDR3 spells CASRAPGTGDLAFF. The CDR3, as DNA: TGTGCCAGCAGAGCCCCCGGGACAGGGGATTTGGCTTTCTTT. This chain links TRBV6-5 with TRBJ1-1, with 10 bases aligning to TRBD1. CDR3 length: 14 amino acids. Germline V gene sequence: CDR1 MNHEY, CDR2 SVGAGI. V lost 6 bases, J lost 11 bases, and 12 bases stayed unmatched.

This sequence joins TRBV5-1 and TRBJ2-1; 9 bases agree with TRBD2. With 5 bases clipped from V and 5 bases from J, the junction kept 8 bases outside the gene matches. In germline, CDR1 is SGHRS, CDR2 YFSETQ. The CDR3 is 15 residues long. CDR3 in amino acids: CASSSLAGSDNEQFF. The DNA for the CDR3 is TGCGCCAGCAGTTCTCTAGCGGGGTCCGACAATGAGCAGTTCTTC.

This rearrangement joins TRBV18 to TRBJ2-7, with D hard to call. V gave up 2 bases and J gave up 5 bases, with 16 bases separating them. Germline CDR1 KGHSH, CDR2 LQKENI. The CDR3 runs 15 residues. Written as DNA, the CDR3 is TGTGCCAGCTCACCAGTGGCCGTTCTGAGGCACGAGCAGTACTTC. It yields the protein CASSPVAVLRHEQYF.

J is TRBJ1-2 and V is TRBV10-3; a weak D match, TRBD1 (5 bases). CDR1 ENHRY and CDR2 SYGVKD come from the germline V gene. Between the trimmed V and J ends, which lost 6 bases and 1 base, there was a span of 15 bases. CDR3 size: 15 residues. In DNA form, the CDR3 reads TGTGCCATCAGACGCGGAGGGGATCTTAACTATGGCTACACCTTC. Amino acid sequence: CAIRRGGDLNYGYTF.

This chain links TRBV5-4 with TRBJ1-6; TRBD1 might be the D (6 bases). Trimming took 5 bases from V and 1 from J, leaving 16 bases between them. This CDR3 has 17 amino acids. Germline V gives CDR1 SGHNT, CDR2 YYREEE (reference sequence). CDR3 coding DNA: TGTGCCAGCAGTTCAACAGGGAAGGGATCCTATAATTCACCCCTCCACTTT. Amino acids: CASSSTGKGSYNSPLHF.

The CDR3 nucleotides read TGTGCCAGCAGCTTAGTTGAGTCCAATCAGCCCCAGCATTTT. Encoded protein: CASSLVESNQPQHF. The chain employs TRBV7-8 and TRBJ1-5, with D hard to call. Germline CDR1 is SGHVS and CDR2 is FQNEAQ. There are 14 residues in the CDR3. Trimming stripped 1 base from V and 3 bases from J, with 7 bases between.

Only one count was recorded for this clone. The DNA of the CDR3 is TGTGCCAGCAGTTTAATGAGTAGGGGAGGCTACACCTTC. Amino acid sequence: CASSLMSRGGYTF. The V gene is TRBV27, the J gene TRBJ1-2, with D possibly being TRBD1 (5 bases). Germline assignment: CDR1 MNHEY and CDR2 SMNVEV (reference sequence). CDR3 length equals 13 residues. The V gene lost 2 bases and the J gene lost 8 bases, with 12 bases spanning the gap.

The rearrangement joins TRBV28 to TRBJ2-6; the match to TRBD2 covers 11 bases. Germline V gene lookup returns CDR1 MDHEN and CDR2 SYDVKM. The V segment lost 4 bases and the J segment 0 bases; nucleotides outside the gene matches: 8. The CDR3 runs to 19 residues. This CDR3 reads CASSYNLAGGNSGANVLTF. The CDR3 DNA reads TGTGCCAGCAGTTATAATCTAGCGGGGGGCAACTCTGGGGCCAACGTCCTGACTTTC.

The chain links TRBV18 to TRBJ1-2; 7 nucleotides match TRBD1. This CDR3 has 13 amino acids. CDR1 is KGHSH and CDR2 is LQKENI in the germline V gene. V was clipped by 4 bases and J by 4 bases; unmatched bases: 3. The chain's CDR3 is CASSLRDSYGYTF. The CDR3 DNA reads TGTGCCAGCTCACTCCGGGACAGCTATGGCTACACCTTC.

V usage is TRBV19 and J usage is TRBJ2-1; 8 bases match TRBD1. The CDR3 length is 12 residues. The germline gives CDR1 LNHDA, CDR2 SQIVND (reference sequence). V shed 4 bases and J 15 bases; nucleotides not matched to a gene: 8. The DNA for the CDR3 is TGTGCCAGTAGTACCCCAGGGGGCAAAGGGTTCTTC. Amino acids: CASSTPGGKGFF.

The chain employs TRBV6-5 and TRBJ2-7; perhaps TRBD1 as D (6 bases). Germline loops: CDR1 MNHEY, CDR2 SVGAGI. The V end lost 6 bases, the J end lost 2 bases, and 14 bases lay between the germline ends. The CDR3 is 14 residues long. CDR3 region: CASRRTAGPYEQYF. The CDR3 DNA sequence: TGTGCCAGCAGAAGGACAGCTGGGCCCTACGAGCAGTACTTC.